This T cell receptor (beta chain) was recorded in a study of low-dose radiotherapy and immunotherapy resistance in tumors. In the study overall: With fractions of 0.5 Gy given every 2 weeks, Cohort 1 accumulated a total of 6.5 Gy.

Primers targeting TRAV and TRBV primed first-strand cDNA, covering alpha and beta chains. TCR amplification ran approximately 20 PCR cycles using constant-region and V-primer adapter primers. TCRdb itself ran the reads through MiXCR, one entry per CDR3 protein. This sample carries 65,000 to 95,000 distinct CDR3 sequences, 15% to 20% of them seen once, and the ten largest clones take 5% to 7%. Between the trimmed V and J ends, which lost 4 bases and 5 bases, there was a span of 7 bases. Germline V gene data show CDR1 as SGHDT and CDR2 as YYEEEE. The CDR3 sequence is 11 residues long. This clonotype showed up many times. Indicated time point: before trial treatment.

The input for sequencing was PBMCs, taken before treatment. The chain is built from TRBV5-6 and TRBJ2-7; D ambiguous. The sequence was obtained from a male donor with prostate cancer. As DNA, the CDR3 is TGTGCCAGCAGCCTGCTTGACGAGCAGTACTTC. Protein: CASSLLDEQYF.